This T cell receptor beta chain was captured by sequencing in a study of OX40 agonist ivuxolimab in advanced cancers. The CDR3 has 14 residues. Trimming removed 9 bases from V and 5 bases from J, with 19 bases in between. The germline gives CDR1 SGHRS, CDR2 YFSETQ. Profiling relied on immunoSEQ multiplex PCR, and the TCRdb table lists in-frame clones only, not all of them. The sample includes roughly 70,000 clones, approximately 88% of them seen just once. This sequence originates from an adult with an advanced solid tumor such as melanoma, head and neck, liver or kidney cancer. Sample: CD4+ or CD8+ T cells sorted from blood, taken in a trial of the OX40 agonist ivuxolimab. This rearrangement joins TRBV5-1 to TRBJ2-3; D is tentatively TRBD1 or TRBD2 (5 bases each). The chain's CDR3 is CATGDSTTRDTQYF. In DNA form, the CDR3 reads TGCGCCACGGGTGACAGTACTACTAGAGATACGCAGTATTTT. Variable domain in full (rest from reference TRBV5-1 and TRBJ2-3): KAGVTQTPRYLIKTRGQQVTLSCSPISGHRSVSWYQQTPGQGLQFLFEYFSETQRNKGNFPGRFSGRQFSNSRSEMNVSTLELGDSALYLCATGDSTTRDTQYFGPGTRLTVL.